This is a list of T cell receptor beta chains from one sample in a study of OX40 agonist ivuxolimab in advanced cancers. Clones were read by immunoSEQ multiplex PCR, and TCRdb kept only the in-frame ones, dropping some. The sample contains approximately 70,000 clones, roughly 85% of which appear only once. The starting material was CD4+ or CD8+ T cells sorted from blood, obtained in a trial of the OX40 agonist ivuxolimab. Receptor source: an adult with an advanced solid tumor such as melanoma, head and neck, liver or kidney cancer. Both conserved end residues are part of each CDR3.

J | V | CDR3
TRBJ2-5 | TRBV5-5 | CASSPLAGRETQYF
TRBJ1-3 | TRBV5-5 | CASSQAGTSGNTIYF
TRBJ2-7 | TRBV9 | CASSPQPGHSYEQYF
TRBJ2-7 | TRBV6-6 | CASRGGAGEQYF
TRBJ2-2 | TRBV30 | CACLAGIGELFF
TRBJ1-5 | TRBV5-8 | CASSLVGQAPQPQHF
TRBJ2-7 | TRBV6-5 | CASSYSRGYEQYF
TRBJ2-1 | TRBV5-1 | CASSTDSGGSYNEQFF
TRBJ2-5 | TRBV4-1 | CASSQDGAPGRETQYF
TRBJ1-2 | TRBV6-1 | CASSGLEGYTF
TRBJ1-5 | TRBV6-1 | CASTREAGSNQPQHF
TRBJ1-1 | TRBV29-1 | CSVVQNRPGAEAFF
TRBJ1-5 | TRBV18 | CASSPREPGQAGNQPQHF
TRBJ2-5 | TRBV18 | CASSPGVQETQYF
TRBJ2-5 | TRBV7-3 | CASSRSGQETQYF
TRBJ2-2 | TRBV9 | CASSVGVTGELFF
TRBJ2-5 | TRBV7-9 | CASSHGTGVTETQYF
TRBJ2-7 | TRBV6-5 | CASKRTVSTYEQYF
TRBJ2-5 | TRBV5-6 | CASSPRGQETQYF
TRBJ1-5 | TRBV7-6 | CASSLPGQGPGQPQHF
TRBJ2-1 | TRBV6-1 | CASSEWPAGPYNEQFF